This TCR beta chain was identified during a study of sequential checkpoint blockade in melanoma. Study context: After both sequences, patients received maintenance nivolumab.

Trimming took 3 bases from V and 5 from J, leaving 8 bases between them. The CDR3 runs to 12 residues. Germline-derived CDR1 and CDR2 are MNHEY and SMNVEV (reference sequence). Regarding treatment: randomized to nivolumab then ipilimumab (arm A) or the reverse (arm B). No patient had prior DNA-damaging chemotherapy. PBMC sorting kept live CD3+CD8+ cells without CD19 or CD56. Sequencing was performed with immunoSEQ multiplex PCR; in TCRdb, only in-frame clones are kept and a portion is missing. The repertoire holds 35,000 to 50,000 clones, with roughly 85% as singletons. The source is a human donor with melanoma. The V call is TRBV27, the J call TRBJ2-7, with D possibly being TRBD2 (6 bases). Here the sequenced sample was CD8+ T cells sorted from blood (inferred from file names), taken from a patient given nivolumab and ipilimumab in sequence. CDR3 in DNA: TGTGCCAGCAGTTTTGGAGGGGACGAGCAGTACTTC. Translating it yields CASSFGGDEQYF.